This is a list of T cell receptor beta chains from one sample in a study of CD8+CD57+ T cells in acquired aplastic anemia. TCRdb used MiXCR to reprocess the reads, holding one entry per CDR3 protein. The sample holds around 190,000 distinct CDR3 sequences, around 60% seen once. Sequencing input: sorted CD4+, CD8+, or CD8+CD57+ T cells (not recorded which) from PBMCs. These receptors were taken from a human donor in good health. The CDR3 runs from the conserved cysteine through the conserved F or W. Clone size is shown for a subset of rows, as once, few, many or a class of expanded clone.

cdr3_aa v_call clone_size cdr3_length j_call
CSARSGSINEQYF TRBV20-1 few 13 TRBJ2-7
CSVSMDRGYEQYF TRBV29-1 . 13 TRBJ2-7
CASIGQTGRGVFDTEAFF TRBV19 many 18 TRBJ1-1
CASKVNWDSGVNTIYF TRBV19 once 16 TRBJ1-3
CATSRVGREETQYF TRBV15 . 14 TRBJ2-5
CSANGRDSYEQYF TRBV20-1 . 13 TRBJ2-7
CASSRTRTGGYEQYF TRBV10-1 few 15 TRBJ2-7
CAISGAGTATYEQYF TRBV10-3 . 15 TRBJ2-7
CASSSLPGSTDTQYF TRBV6-4 once 15 TRBJ2-3
CASSLKADPEAFF TRBV7-9 . 13 TRBJ1-1
CASGHSDRKSYGYTF TRBV19 . 15 TRBJ1-2
CASSSNALADTQYF TRBV5-1 . 14 TRBJ2-3
CASHTSSYEQYF TRBV2 . 12 TRBJ2-7
CSAIREGVIYGYTF TRBV20-1 many 14 TRBJ1-2
CSARSSGGPYNEQFF TRBV20-1 many 15 TRBJ2-1
CASSFLGGNQPQHF TRBV7-2 . 14 TRBJ1-5
CSASPGRAGNTIYF TRBV20-1 . 14 TRBJ1-3
CASSLGTGHTEAFF TRBV11-1 many 14 TRBJ1-1
CASSIARTTEAFF TRBV19 . 13 TRBJ1-1
CSVGRQGAYEQYF TRBV29-1 . 13 TRBJ2-7